This T cell receptor (beta chain) is drawn from a study of T cell responses to AZD1222 COVID-19 vaccine. Notes on the study in general: Just 5 to 7 people given AZD1222 tested seropositive at baseline.

Sequenced by immunoSEQ multiplex PCR; TCRdb stores in-frame clones only, minus some. Among 95,000 to 120,000 clones listed, about 82% were seen once. V dropped 6 bases and J dropped 7 bases, with 12 bases sitting between them. Germline loops: CDR1 GTSNPN, CDR2 SVGIG (reference sequence). This CDR3 has 11 residues. Note on this clone: The antigen is undetermined.

This receptor was obtained from an adult in good health. The sample in question was peripheral blood, obtained on day 0 of AZD1222 vaccination. The chain links TRBV30 to TRBJ1-2; tentatively, D is TRBD1 (6 bases). The CDR3, as DNA: TGTGCCTGTTCAAGGGGGTCTGGCTACACCTTC. This encodes CACSRGSGYTF.